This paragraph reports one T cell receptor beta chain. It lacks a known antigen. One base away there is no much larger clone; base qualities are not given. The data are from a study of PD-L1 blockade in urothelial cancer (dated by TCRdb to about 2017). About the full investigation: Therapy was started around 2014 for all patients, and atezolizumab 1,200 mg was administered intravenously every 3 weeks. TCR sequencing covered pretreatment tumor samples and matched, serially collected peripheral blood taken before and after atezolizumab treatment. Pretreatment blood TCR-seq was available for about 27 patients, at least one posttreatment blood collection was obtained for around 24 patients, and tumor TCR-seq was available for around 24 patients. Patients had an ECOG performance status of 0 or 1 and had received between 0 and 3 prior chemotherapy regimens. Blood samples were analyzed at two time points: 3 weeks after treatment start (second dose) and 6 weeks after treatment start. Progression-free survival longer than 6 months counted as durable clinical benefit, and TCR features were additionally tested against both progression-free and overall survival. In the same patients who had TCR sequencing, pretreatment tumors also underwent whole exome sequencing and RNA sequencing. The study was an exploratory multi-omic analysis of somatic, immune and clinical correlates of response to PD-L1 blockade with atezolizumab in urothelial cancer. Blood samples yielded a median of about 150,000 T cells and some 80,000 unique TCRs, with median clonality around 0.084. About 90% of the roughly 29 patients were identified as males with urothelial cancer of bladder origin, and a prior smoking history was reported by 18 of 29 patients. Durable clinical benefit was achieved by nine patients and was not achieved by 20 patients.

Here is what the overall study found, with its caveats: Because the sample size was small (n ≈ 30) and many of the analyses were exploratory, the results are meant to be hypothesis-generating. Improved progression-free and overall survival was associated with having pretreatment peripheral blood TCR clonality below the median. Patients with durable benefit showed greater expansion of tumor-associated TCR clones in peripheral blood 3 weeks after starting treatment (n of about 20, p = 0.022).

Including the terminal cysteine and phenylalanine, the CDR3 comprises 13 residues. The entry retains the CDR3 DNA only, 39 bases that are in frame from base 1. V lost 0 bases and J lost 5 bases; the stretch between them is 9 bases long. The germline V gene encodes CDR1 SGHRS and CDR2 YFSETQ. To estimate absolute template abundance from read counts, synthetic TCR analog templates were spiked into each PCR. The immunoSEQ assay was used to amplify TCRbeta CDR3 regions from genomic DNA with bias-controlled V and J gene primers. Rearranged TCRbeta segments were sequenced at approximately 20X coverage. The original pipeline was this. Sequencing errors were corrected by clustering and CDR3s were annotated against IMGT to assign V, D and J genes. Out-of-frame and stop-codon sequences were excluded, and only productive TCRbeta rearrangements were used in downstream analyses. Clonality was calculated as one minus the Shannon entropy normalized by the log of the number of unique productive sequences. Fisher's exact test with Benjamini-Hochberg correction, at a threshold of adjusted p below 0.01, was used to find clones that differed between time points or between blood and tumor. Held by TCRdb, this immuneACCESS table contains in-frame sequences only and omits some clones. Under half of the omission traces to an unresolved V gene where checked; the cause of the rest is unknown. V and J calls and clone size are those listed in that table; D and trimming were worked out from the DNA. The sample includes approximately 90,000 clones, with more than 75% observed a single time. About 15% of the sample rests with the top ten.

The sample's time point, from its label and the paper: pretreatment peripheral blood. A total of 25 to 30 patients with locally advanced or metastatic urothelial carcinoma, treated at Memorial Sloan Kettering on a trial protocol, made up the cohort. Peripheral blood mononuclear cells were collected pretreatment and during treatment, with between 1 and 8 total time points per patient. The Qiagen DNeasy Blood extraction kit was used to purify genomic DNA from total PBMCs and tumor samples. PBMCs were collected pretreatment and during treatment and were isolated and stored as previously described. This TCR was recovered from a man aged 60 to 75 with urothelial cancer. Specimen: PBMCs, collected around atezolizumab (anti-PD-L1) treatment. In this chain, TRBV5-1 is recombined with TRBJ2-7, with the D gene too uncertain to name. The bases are TGCGCCAGCAGCTTGGTACAGTCCCACGAGCAGTACTTC. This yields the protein CASSLVQSHEQYF.